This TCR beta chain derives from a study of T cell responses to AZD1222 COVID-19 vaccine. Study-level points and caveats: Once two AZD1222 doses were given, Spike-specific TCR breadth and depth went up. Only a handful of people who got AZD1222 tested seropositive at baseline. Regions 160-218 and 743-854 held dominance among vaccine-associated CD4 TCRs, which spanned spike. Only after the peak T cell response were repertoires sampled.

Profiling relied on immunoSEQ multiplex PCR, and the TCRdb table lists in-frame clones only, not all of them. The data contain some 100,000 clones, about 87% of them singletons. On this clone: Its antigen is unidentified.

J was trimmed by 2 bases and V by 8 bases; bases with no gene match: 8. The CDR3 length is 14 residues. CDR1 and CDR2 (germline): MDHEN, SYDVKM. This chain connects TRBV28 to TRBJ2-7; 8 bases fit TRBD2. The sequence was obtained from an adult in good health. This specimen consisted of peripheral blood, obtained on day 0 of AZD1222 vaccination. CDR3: CASGETSATYEQYF. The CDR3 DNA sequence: TGTGCCAGCGGAGAGACTAGCGCCACCTACGAGCAGTACTTC.